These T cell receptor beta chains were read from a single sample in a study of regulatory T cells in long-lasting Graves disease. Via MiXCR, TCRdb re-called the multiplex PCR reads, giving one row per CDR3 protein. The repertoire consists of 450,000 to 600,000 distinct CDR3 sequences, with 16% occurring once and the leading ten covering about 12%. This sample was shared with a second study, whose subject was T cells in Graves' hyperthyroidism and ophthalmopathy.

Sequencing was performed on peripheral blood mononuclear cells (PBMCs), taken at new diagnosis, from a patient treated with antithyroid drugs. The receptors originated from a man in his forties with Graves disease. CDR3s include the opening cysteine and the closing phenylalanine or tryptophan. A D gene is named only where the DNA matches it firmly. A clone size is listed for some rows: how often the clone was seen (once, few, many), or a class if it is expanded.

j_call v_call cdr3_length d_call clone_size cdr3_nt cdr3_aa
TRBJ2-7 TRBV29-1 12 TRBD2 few TGCAGCGTACGACTAGCGTCCTACGAGCAGTACTTC CSVRLASYEQYF
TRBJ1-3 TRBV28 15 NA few TGTGCCAGCAGCCCATCCGACAGCCCTGGAAACACCATATATTTT CASSPSDSPGNTIYF
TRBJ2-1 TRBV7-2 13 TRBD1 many TGTGCCAGCAGCTCACGGACAGGTTGGGAGCAGTTCTTC CASSSRTGWEQFF
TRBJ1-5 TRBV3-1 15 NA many TGTGCCAGCAGCCAAGATCCGGGCCTTAATCAGCCCCAGCATTTT CASSQDPGLNQPQHF
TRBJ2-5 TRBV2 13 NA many TGTGCCAGCAAGGAGGGAAGTTTGGAGACCCAGTACTTC CASKEGSLETQYF
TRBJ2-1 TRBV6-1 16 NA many TGTGCCAGCACCTTCAGGGGGACTAATAGGTACAATGAGCAGTTCTTC CASTFRGTNRYNEQFF
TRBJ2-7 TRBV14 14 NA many TGTGCCAGCAGCCAAGGTCTGAAGCACTACGAGCAGTACTTC CASSQGLKHYEQYF
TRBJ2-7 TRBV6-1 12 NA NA TGTGCCAGCGGGGCAGGGAACTACGAGCAGTACTTC CASGAGNYEQYF
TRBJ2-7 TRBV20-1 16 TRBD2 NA TGCAGTGCTAGAGATTACCCAATGACTAGCGACTACGAGCAGTACTTC CSARDYPMTSDYEQYF
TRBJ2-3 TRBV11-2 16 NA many TGTGCCAGCAGCCTAGAGGGGTTTTTTGGCACAGATACGCAGTATTTT CASSLEGFFGTDTQYF
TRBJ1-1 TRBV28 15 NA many TGTGCCAGCAGTTTATCAGGGACGGTGGGCACTGAAGCTTTCTTT CASSLSGTVGTEAFF
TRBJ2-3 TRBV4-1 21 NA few TGCGCCAGCAGCCATCAACTCCGAACCGGGACTTCCCAGGGCAGGGCAGATACGCAGTATTTT CASSHQLRTGTSQGRADTQYF
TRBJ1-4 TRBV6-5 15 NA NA TGTGCCAGCAGTTACTCCCGCGGGAGTAATGAAAAACTGTTTTTT CASSYSRGSNEKLFF
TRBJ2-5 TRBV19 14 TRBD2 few TGTGCCAGTAGTATACGCGGGAGAGCTCAGACCCAGTACTTC CASSIRGRAQTQYF
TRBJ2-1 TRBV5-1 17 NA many TGCGCCAGCAGCTTGGGGCAGGGGGGGGCCCCCTACAATGAGCAGTTCTTC CASSLGQGGAPYNEQFF
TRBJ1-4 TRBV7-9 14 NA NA TGTGCCAGCAGCTCAACAAGGGCTAATGAAAAACTGTTTTTT CASSSTRANEKLFF
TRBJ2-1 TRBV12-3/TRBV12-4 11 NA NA TGTGCCAGCAGTTTAACCATGGGGCAGTTCTTC CASSLTMGQFF
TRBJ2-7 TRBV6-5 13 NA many TGTGCCAGCAGTTACGGCCCTTCCGACGAGCAGTACTTC CASSYGPSDEQYF
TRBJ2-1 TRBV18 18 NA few TGTGCCAGCTCACCACCGGGGGGCGGGAGTAAAACCTACAATGAGCAGTTCTTC CASSPPGGGSKTYNEQFF
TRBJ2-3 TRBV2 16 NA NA TGTGCCAGCAGTGAATTGCCGGACTCATTCACAGATACGCAGTATTTT CASSELPDSFTDTQYF
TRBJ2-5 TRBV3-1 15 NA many TGTGCCAGCAGCCAAGACCCTACGGGACTGGAGACCCAGTACTTC CASSQDPTGLETQYF
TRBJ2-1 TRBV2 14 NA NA TGTGCCAGCAGGGTTAGCGGCTCCTACAATGAGCAGTTCTTC CASRVSGSYNEQFF
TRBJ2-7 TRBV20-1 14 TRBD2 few TGCAGTGGACGCCGGAGGGAGGGCCTAGACGAGCAGTACTTC CSGRRREGLDEQYF
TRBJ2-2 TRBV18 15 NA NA TGTGCCAGCTCACCAGGGACACATAACACCGGGGAGCTGTTTTTT CASSPGTHNTGELFF
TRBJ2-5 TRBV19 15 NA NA TGTGCCAGTAGTATAGACGGCAGGATTCAAGAGACCCAGTACTTC CASSIDGRIQETQYF
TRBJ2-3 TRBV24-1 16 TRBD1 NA TGTGCCACCAGTGATTTGCCTACAGGGGGACCAGATACGCAGTATTTT CATSDLPTGGPDTQYF
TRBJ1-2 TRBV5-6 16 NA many TGTGCCAGCAGCCCCAATCCGGGCCGTCGAGGCTATGGCTACACCTTC CASSPNPGRRGYGYTF
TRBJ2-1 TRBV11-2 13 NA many TGTGCCAGCAGCTCTCAGGCGGCGCATGAGCAGTTCTTC CASSSQAAHEQFF
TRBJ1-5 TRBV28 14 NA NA TGTGCCAGCAGTGCGACACTTAGCAATCAGCCCCAGCATTTT CASSATLSNQPQHF
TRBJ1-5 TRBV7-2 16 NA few TGTGCCAGCGCCCGAAGAGGGCGGATGGGGCAACAGCCCCAGCATTTT CASARRGRMGQQPQHF
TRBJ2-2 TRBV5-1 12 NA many TGCGCCAGCACCTACAAGGACGGGGAGCTGTTTTTT CASTYKDGELFF
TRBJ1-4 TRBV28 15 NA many TGTGCCAGCAGTTCTCACGAAGGGGGGAATGAAAAACTGTTTTTT CASSSHEGGNEKLFF
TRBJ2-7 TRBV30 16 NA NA TGTGCCTGGAGTGGGGACCGAGTGACGAGCTCCTACGAGCAGTACTTC CAWSGDRVTSSYEQYF
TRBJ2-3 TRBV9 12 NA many TGTGCCAGCACTTCTGCTAAAGATACGCAGTATTTT CASTSAKDTQYF
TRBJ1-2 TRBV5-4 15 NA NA TGTGCCAGCAGCGCAAATAAGGGACAAGACTATGGCTACACCTTC CASSANKGQDYGYTF
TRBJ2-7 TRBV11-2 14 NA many TGTGCCAGCAGCCAGACGGACAGCCCCTACGAGCAGTACTTC CASSQTDSPYEQYF
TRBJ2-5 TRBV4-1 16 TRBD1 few TGCGCCAGCAGCCCCCGGACAGGGGAGGGGCAGGAGACCCAGTACTTC CASSPRTGEGQETQYF
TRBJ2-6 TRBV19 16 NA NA TGTGCCAGTAGTATATATGGGGAGTCTGGGGCCAACGTCCTGACTTTC CASSIYGESGANVLTF
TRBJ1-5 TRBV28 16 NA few TGTGCCAGCAGTTCGGGGGGGGGATTTAGCAATCAGCCCCAGCATTTT CASSSGGGFSNQPQHF
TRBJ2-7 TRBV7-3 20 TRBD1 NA TGTGCCAGCAGCTTCTTAAATTTCCACCGGGACAGTCCCAGTTACTACGAGCAGTACTTC CASSFLNFHRDSPSYYEQYF
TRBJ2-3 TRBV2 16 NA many TGTGCCAGCAGTGAAGCGCGGGCCCAGGAAGGAGATACGCAGTATTTT CASSEARAQEGDTQYF
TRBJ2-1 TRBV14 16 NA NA TGTGCCAGCAGCTTCCGATTGACTCACCCGGGGAATGAGCAGTTCTTC CASSFRLTHPGNEQFF
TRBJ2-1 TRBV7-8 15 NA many TGTGCCAGCAGCCCAGAGGGTAGCGCCGCCAATGAGCAGTTCTTC CASSPEGSAANEQFF
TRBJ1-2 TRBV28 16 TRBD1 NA TGTGCCAGCAGTTTCCCTGACAGGGGGCCTAACTATGGCTACACCTTC CASSFPDRGPNYGYTF
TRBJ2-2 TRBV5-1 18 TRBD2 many TGCGCCAGCAGCTTGGAGGGACTAGCGGGAGTGAACACCGGGGAGCTGTTTTTT CASSLEGLAGVNTGELFF
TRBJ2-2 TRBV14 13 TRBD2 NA TGTGCCAGCAGACGTAGCGGGAGTGGGGAGCTGTTTTTT CASRRSGSGELFF
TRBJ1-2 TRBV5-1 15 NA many TGCGCCAGCAGCCTCCGTTCAGGGGAGGTCTATGGCTACACCTTC CASSLRSGEVYGYTF
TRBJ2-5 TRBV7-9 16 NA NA TGTGCCAGCAGCATAACCGTGACCCAGCTACAAGAGACCCAGTACTTC CASSITVTQLQETQYF